The subject of this entry is one T cell receptor beta chain. This sample was included in a study of blood T cell repertoires in COVID-19. The V end lost 5 bases, the J end lost 5 bases, and 7 bases lay between the germline ends. Germline V CDR1 and CDR2: DFQATT, SNEGSKA (reference sequence). CDR3 size: 11 residues. In the authors' workflow: Amplified reference gene primers provided the basis for estimating nucleated cell counts. Sequencing was performed with immunoSEQ multiplex PCR; in TCRdb, only in-frame clones are kept and a portion is missing. D and trimming were read from the DNA, whereas the V and J calls and clone size are those reported in that table. The sample consists of over 120,000 clones, 70% to 90% of them appearing once.

The receptor was isolated from a man between 70 and 80 years old with acute or convalescent COVID-19. The chain has TRBV20-1 and TRBJ2-1; D is undetermined. The sample was peripheral blood. CDR3 coding DNA: TGCAGTGCTTTAGTAAACAATGAGCAGTTCTTC. Translated, it gives CSALVNNEQFF.